A single sample is the source of the 32 T cell receptor beta chains below, sequenced in a study of cytomegalovirus exposure and HLA in healthy donors. The PCR used 60 Vbeta and 13 Jbeta primers. Generated by immunoSEQ multiplex PCR, the TCRdb table keeps only in-frame clones and is missing some. The table lists 150,000 to 200,000 clones, roughly 77% of them singletons. Sequenced sample: PBMCs. These receptors came from a woman under 30 in good health and CMV-seronegative.

The chain uses TRBV28 and TRBJ1-5, with D maybe TRBD1 (6 bases). Trimming shortened V by 6 bases and J by 0 bases, and 9 bases separated the two germline ends. Germline CDR1 MDHEN, CDR2 SYDVKM. The CDR3 is made up of 14 amino acids. The CDR3 loop reads CASSRQDSNQPQHF. DNA for the CDR3: TGTGCCAGCAGCAGACAGGATAGCAATCAGCCCCAGCATTTT.

This clone has a count of ten or more. The CDR3 reads CASSQEGVAGKNEQFF. The DNA for the CDR3 is TGCGCCAGCAGCCAAGAGGGAGTAGCGGGAAAAAATGAGCAGTTCTTC. The chain joins TRBV4-1 to TRBJ2-1, with 8 positions matching TRBD2. CDR1 and CDR2 (germline): MGHRA, YSYEKL. Germline trimming cut 0 bases from V and 7 bases from J; bases unmatched to any gene: 8. CDR3 length equals 16 residues.

Comments on this clone: One end of the junction varies from germline; a read error may be responsible. The chain uses TRBV11-3 and TRBJ2-7, with TRBD2 as a possible D gene (5 bases). The CDR3 sequence is 13 residues long. Germline CDR1 is SGHNT and CDR2 is YENEEA. Here the CDR3 reads CASSVDGGYEQYF. In DNA, the CDR3 is TGTGCCAGCAGCGTAGATGGAGGATACGAGCAGTACTTC.

This clone was counted a few times. The CDR3 DNA sequence: TGTGCCAGCAGCTTATGGGCAGGGTTTTCACCCCTCCACTTT. Translating it yields CASSLWAGFSPLHF. The chain joins TRBV5-6 to TRBJ1-6; D is perhaps TRBD1 (5 bases). Germline CDR1 is SGHDT and CDR2 is YYEEEE. The CDR3 has 14 residues. V dropped 2 bases and J dropped 9 bases, with 12 bases sitting between them.

The V gene is TRBV5-1, the J gene TRBJ2-5; the match to TRBD1 covers 7 bases. The germline gives CDR1 SGHRS, CDR2 YFSETQ. The V gene end was trimmed by 4 bases and the J gene end by 5 bases; junction bases not matched to a gene: 11. There are 15 residues in the CDR3. The CDR3, as DNA: TGCGCCAGCAGCGATGGGACAGTTCAGGGGGAGACCCAGTACTTC. This encodes CASSDGTVQGETQYF.

This chain joins TRBV4-1 and TRBJ1-6, with D perhaps TRBD1 (5 bases). V was clipped by 1 base and J by 7 bases, with 11 bases between them. From germline, CDR1 is MGHRA and CDR2 YSYEKL. CDR3 length equals 15 residues. CDR3 in DNA: TGCGCCAGCAGCCAAGTCGCGGGACCAAATTCACCCCTCCACTTT. Translated: CASSQVAGPNSPLHF.

The CDR3 loop is CASSLVRQGASYEQYF. The CDR3 nucleotides are TGTGCCAGCAGCTTGGTCCGACAGGGGGCCTCCTACGAGCAGTACTTC. The V and J genes are TRBV5-5 and TRBJ2-7; 10 positions match TRBD1. This CDR3 region has 16 residues. J was trimmed by 0 bases and V by 0 bases; bases with no gene match: 3. Germline CDR1 SGHKS, CDR2 YYEKEE (reference sequence).

This sequence joins TRBV7-8 and TRBJ2-1; D unresolved. The CDR3 sequence is 14 residues long. With 2 bases removed from V and 5 bases from J, the gap between germline ends came to 10 bases. From germline, CDR1 is SGHVS and CDR2 FQNEAQ. The CDR3 here is CASSLWSNNNEQFF. For the CDR3, the DNA is TGTGCCAGCAGCTTATGGTCAAACAACAATGAGCAGTTCTTC.

The rearrangement links TRBV11-2 to TRBJ2-1; 9 bases map to TRBD1. The CDR3 has 15 residues. V lost 5 bases to trimming and J lost 2 bases; unmatched junction nucleotides: 4. Germline V gene data show CDR1 as SGHAT and CDR2 as FQNNGV. CDR3 DNA sequence: TGTGCCAGCAGCAGGACAGGGGTTCCCTACAATGAGCAGTTCTTC. Its protein is CASSRTGVPYNEQFF.

V gene TRBV7-9 combines with J gene TRBJ1-1; D perhaps matches TRBD1 (5 bases). V lost 4 bases, J lost 8 bases, and 8 bases lay in between. Germline CDR1 reads SEHNR; CDR2 reads FQNEAQ (reference sequence). The CDR3 loop spans 11 amino acids. The CDR3 sequence is CASSYGAEAFF. The CDR3 nucleotides read TGTGCCAGCAGCTATGGGGCAGAAGCTTTCTTT.

The chain has TRBV18 and TRBJ1-1; 8 bases agree with TRBD1. CDR3 size: 14 residues. CDR1 and CDR2 (germline): KGHSH, LQKENI. The ends lost 5 bases at V and 8 bases at J; junction bases unmatched: 10. The DNA of the CDR3 is TGTGCCAGCTCAGAGATCGACAGGGGTGGCGAAGCTTTCTTT. This gives the protein CASSEIDRGGEAFF.

A note on this clone: Sequence at one end of the junction differs from germline and may be a read error. This chain uses TRBV25-1 with TRBJ2-7; tentatively, D is TRBD2 (7 bases). In germline, CDR1 is MGHDK, CDR2 SYGVNS. This CDR3 is 15 amino acids long. DNA of the CDR3: TGTGCCGGCAGTGAGGGAGGGACATCCACCTACGAGCAGTACTTC. It specifies CAGSEGGTSTYEQYF.

This clone was picked up one time. The chain combines TRBV11-2 with TRBJ2-7; 7 bases match TRBD1. Germline V gene data show CDR1 as SGHAT and CDR2 as FQNNGV. This CDR3 comprises 14 residues. V shed 8 bases and J 1 base; nucleotides not matched to a gene: 8. CDR3 nucleotide sequence: TGTGCCAGCGTAGGGGGCGCGAGGTCCTACGAGCAGTACTTC. Its protein product is CASVGGARSYEQYF. The full variable domain, rest sourced from reference TRBV11-2 and TRBJ2-7, is EAGVAQSPRYKIIEKRQSVAFWCNPISGHATLYWYQQILGQGPKLLIQFQNNGVVDDSQLPKDRFSAERLKGVDSTLKIQPAKLEDSAVYLCASVGGARSYEQYFGPGTRLTVT.

The rearrangement uses TRBV6-1 and TRBJ1-2; 7 bases match TRBD1. The CDR3 is 15 residues long. Losses at the gene ends were 1 base for V and 4 bases for J; bases not matched to a gene: 6. Germline CDR1 reads MNHNS; CDR2 reads SASEGT. CDR3: CASSEETGYSYGYTF. The CDR3 DNA reads TGTGCCAGCAGTGAAGAGACAGGGTATAGCTATGGCTACACCTTC.

The chain links TRBV29-1 to TRBJ2-3; D not certain. Trimming removed 1 base from V and 5 bases from J, with 13 bases in between. The CDR3 runs to 14 residues. Germline CDR1 reads SQVTM; CDR2 reads ANQGSEA. The CDR3 is CSVEGFGNLDTQYF. CDR3 in DNA: TGCAGCGTTGAAGGGTTTGGCAACCTAGATACGCAGTATTTT.

This clone was picked up one time. The rearrangement joins TRBV5-1 to TRBJ1-4; TRBD1 might be the D (6 bases). This CDR3 spans 18 amino acids. The V gene's germline CDR1 is SGHRS and CDR2 YFSETQ. Deletions cut 0 bases from V and 4 bases from J, with 19 bases between. The CDR3 reads CASSLDGGHTADNEKLFF. In nucleotides, the CDR3 is TGCGCCAGCAGCTTGGATGGGGGACACACAGCCGATAATGAAAAACTGTTTTTT.

This clone turned up a few times. CDR3 in amino acids: CAGTGGFQGYGYTF. CDR3 nucleotides: TGTGCCGGAACAGGGGGGTTTCAAGGCTATGGCTACACCTTC. This chain connects TRBV2 to TRBJ1-2; 8 nucleotides align to TRBD1. Germline loops: CDR1 SNHLY, CDR2 FYNNEI. The CDR3 spans 14 residues. Trimming took 11 bases from V and 4 from J; bases not matched to a gene: 12.

Here the CDR3 reads CASSIGAEQPQHF. CDR3 nucleotide sequence: TGTGCCAGTAGTATAGGGGCTGAGCAGCCCCAGCATTTT. The chain carries TRBV19 and TRBJ1-5; D not certain. CDR1 and CDR2 (germline): LNHDA, SQIVND (reference sequence). Trimming cost V 1 base and J 7 bases, with 8 bases left between them. The CDR3 is 13 amino acids. The full variable domain, its missing parts supplied by reference TRBV19 and TRBJ1-5, is DGGITQSPKYLFRKEGQNVTLSCEQNLNHDAMYWYRQDPGQGLRLIYYSQIVNDFQKGDIAEGYSVSREKKESFPLTVTSAQKNPTAFYLCASSIGAEQPQHFGDGTRLSIL.

V is TRBV7-9 and J is TRBJ2-7; 7 bases match TRBD1. The CDR3 has 15 residues. With V trimmed by 5 bases and J by 0 bases, 7 bases remained unmatched. Germline values: CDR1 SEHNR, CDR2 FQNEAQ (reference sequence). The CDR3 DNA follows: TGTGCCAGCAGCCCCAGCCGGGACAGCTCCTACGAGCAGTACTTC. Residues: CASSPSRDSSYEQYF.

This clone was seen only once. The chain carries TRBV5-5 and TRBJ2-2; 7 positions match TRBD1. The V and J ends lost 4 bases and 4 bases, in that order; junction bases with no gene match: 13. Germline CDR1 reads SGHKS; CDR2 reads YYEKEE (reference sequence). The length of the CDR3 is 17 residues. The CDR3 bases are TGTGCCAGCAGCCCGGACAGGACCCGCGAGGCCACCGGGGAGCTGTTTTTT. Its protein product is CASSPDRTREATGELFF.

This chain links TRBV5-3 with TRBJ2-7; possibly TRBD2 for D (6 bases). TRBV5-3 carries the ORF label, with uncertain function. V lost 4 bases, J lost 5 bases, and 22 bases lay in between. This CDR3 has 16 amino acids. In nucleotides, the CDR3 is TGTGCCAGAAGCCCGGTGACTAGTTTCCCGCCCAACGAGCAGTACTTC. Encoded protein: CARSPVTSFPPNEQYF.

The chain links TRBV7-9 to TRBJ2-3; 9 bases agree with TRBD2. The junction had 2 bases not matched to a gene; V was cut back by 7 bases and J by 0 bases. Germline CDR1 and CDR2: SEHNR and FQNEAQ (reference sequence). The CDR3 extends over 14 amino acids. CDR3 in amino acids: CASTSGGSTDTQYF. The CDR3 nucleotides are TGTGCCAGCACCAGCGGGGGGAGCACAGATACGCAGTATTTT.

This chain links TRBV6-1 with TRBJ1-5; D gene unclear. V was shortened by 6 bases and J by 5 bases, with 14 bases between the two germline ends. The CDR3 sequence is 14 residues long. Germline V CDR1 and CDR2: MNHNS, SASEGT. CDR3 DNA: TGTGCCAGCAGAGCGTTTGACCGGGATCAGCCCCAGCATTTT. This gives the protein CASRAFDRDQPQHF.

The chain uses TRBV28 and TRBJ1-4, with D unresolved. The V gene's germline CDR1 is MDHEN and CDR2 SYDVKM. The CDR3 consists of 18 residues. Trimming took off 5 bases at V and 4 bases at J, with 23 bases between the two ends. As DNA, the CDR3 is TGTGCCAGCAGTCTGACTGCCTACCGGCGGGATCATAATGAAAAACTGTTTTTT. This encodes CASSLTAYRRDHNEKLFF.

The chain links TRBV19 to TRBJ1-5; a possible D gene is TRBD1 (5 bases). V was trimmed by 6 bases and J by 4 bases, leaving 16 bases between them. The CDR3 spans 15 residues. Germline V gene sequence: CDR1 LNHDA, CDR2 SQIVND (reference sequence). In DNA form, the CDR3 reads TGTGCCAGTAGCTGGGGCACTGTGGGGAATCAGCCCCAGCATTTT. Encoded protein: CASSWGTVGNQPQHF. The full variable domain, completed using reference TRBV19 and TRBJ1-5, is DGGITQSPKYLFRKEGQNVTLSCEQNLNHDAMYWYRQDPGQGLRLIYYSQIVNDFQKGDIAEGYSVSREKKESFPLTVTSAQKNPTAFYLCASSWGTVGNQPQHFGDGTRLSIL.

The chain has TRBV11-2 and TRBJ1-2; the match to TRBD1 covers 8 bases. V dropped 5 bases and J dropped 4; count of bases not matched to a gene: 3. The germline V gene has CDR1 SGHAT and CDR2 FQNNGV. The CDR3 is 13 amino acids. The DNA for the CDR3 is TGTGCCAGCAGCCGGGGACAGGCCTATGGCTACACCTTC. Protein sequence: CASSRGQAYGYTF.

This sequence joins TRBV7-9 and TRBJ2-7, with 7 nucleotides matching TRBD1. Unmatched junction bases numbered 8, after V lost 5 bases and J lost 1 base. CDR3 length: 15 residues. Germline loops: CDR1 SEHNR, CDR2 FQNEAQ (reference sequence). The chain's CDR3 is CASSRPGTASYEQYF. In DNA form, the CDR3 reads TGTGCCAGCAGCCGCCCCGGGACAGCATCCTACGAGCAGTACTTC.

This clone turned up a few times. The chain joins TRBV4-1 to TRBJ1-2; the D gene is possibly TRBD1 (5 bases). The CDR3 is made up of 17 amino acids. The V and J ends lost 0 bases and 6 bases respectively, with 20 bases between them. Germline-derived CDR1 and CDR2 are MGHRA and YSYEKL. CDR3 DNA: TGCGCCAGCAGCCAAGAAAGATCTAGGGCAGGGCAGAATGGCTACACCTTC. This translates into CASSQERSRAGQNGYTF.

The chain combines TRBV5-1 with TRBJ2-1, with 10 bases matching TRBD2. This CDR3 comprises 16 residues. Germline V gene sequence: CDR1 SGHRS, CDR2 YFSETQ. After removal of 0 bases from V and 2 bases from J, the junction contained 2 bases not matched to a gene. The CDR3 here is CASSLGLAGTYNEQFF. The DNA of the CDR3 is TGCGCCAGCAGCTTGGGACTAGCGGGTACCTACAATGAGCAGTTCTTC. Filled out from reference TRBV5-1 and TRBJ2-1, the complete variable domain reads KAGVTQTPRYLIKTRGQQVTLSCSPISGHRSVSWYQQTPGQGLQFLFEYFSETQRNKGNFPGRFSGRQFSNSRSEMNVSTLELGDSALYLCASSLGLAGTYNEQFFGPGTRLTVL.

The V and J genes are TRBV7-3 and TRBJ2-1; D is possibly TRBD2 (6 bases). The CDR3 is made up of 15 amino acids. Germline V gene lookup returns CDR1 SGHTA and CDR2 FQGTGA. Trimming pared 2 bases from V and 3 bases from J, leaving 11 bases between. The CDR3 region is CASSLAGSLYNEQFF. The CDR3 bases are TGTGCCAGCAGCTTAGCGGGGTCACTCTACAATGAGCAGTTCTTC.

This chain links TRBV9 with TRBJ2-7; weak D call: TRBD1 (5 bases). With 0 bases removed from V and 2 bases from J, the gap between germline ends came to 12 bases. Germline CDR1 reads SGDLS; CDR2 reads YYNGEE. The CDR3 covers 15 residues. CDR3 in amino acids: CASSVASGNTYEQYF. The CDR3 DNA reads TGTGCCAGCAGCGTAGCCTCAGGGAATACCTACGAGCAGTACTTC. Looking up the rest from reference TRBV9 and TRBJ2-7 gives the full variable domain: DSGVTQTPKHLITATGQRVTLRCSPRSGDLSVYWYQQSLDQGLQFLIQYYNGEERAKGNILERFSAQQFPDLHSELNLSSLELGDSALYFCASSVASGNTYEQYFGPGTRLTVT.

J is TRBJ2-7 and V is TRBV2, with a tentative D call TRBD1 (6 bases). The CDR3 is 16 amino acids. The V gene's germline CDR1 is SNHLY and CDR2 FYNNEI. V lost 4 bases, J lost 5 bases, and 21 bases lay in between. In nucleotides, the CDR3 is TGTGCCAGCAGTGCTCGAAGACGGGACATAGCGCACGAGCAGTACTTC. Translated: CASSARRRDIAHEQYF.